Listed below are T cell receptor beta chains from one sample, sequenced in a study of blood T cell repertoires in COVID-19. Sequencing was performed with immunoSEQ multiplex PCR; in TCRdb, only in-frame clones are kept and a portion is missing. The table has some 140,000 clones, just over 75% seen once; the top ten hold more than 10%. The source material was peripheral blood. The receptors originated from a human donor in a cohort sampled during active COVID-19. CDR3s include the opening cysteine and the closing phenylalanine or tryptophan.

TRBJ1-2 | TRBV7-9 | CASSLGAGGNYGYTF
TRBJ1-4 | TRBV7-9 | CASSRVGVGRTNEKLFF
TRBJ2-5 | TRBV4-1 | CASSKGLAGILQETQYF
TRBJ1-1 | TRBV19 | CASSIMTGALNTEAFF
TRBJ1-5 | TRBV5-5 | CASSFAYSNQPQHF
TRBJ2-1 | TRBV25-1 | CASSFSGSLDEQFF
TRBJ1-5 | TRBV7-9 | CASSLGGYSNQPQHF
TRBJ1-1 | TRBV7-3 | CASSLGQGALNTEAFF
TRBJ2-7 | TRBV28 | CASSLWDTSYEQYF
TRBJ1-1 | TRBV7-9 | CASSLGTGGTTEAFF
TRBJ2-1 | TRBV5-1 | CASSLGTSGGPNEQFF
TRBJ2-7 | TRBV6-5 | CASRVRLAGDYEQYF
TRBJ1-2 | TRBV6-2/TRBV6-3 | CASSPGQGVDTF
TRBJ2-3 | TRBV28 | CASSLLGYPGQGGADTQYF
TRBJ1-1 | TRBV21-1 | CASSNRDFEYTEAFF
TRBJ2-3 | TRBV13 | CASSLALSDTQYF
TRBJ1-1 | TRBV3-1/TRBV3-2 | CASSPPKNTEAFF
TRBJ1-4 | TRBV6-6 | CASSSLGQLGNEKLFF
TRBJ2-7 | TRBV19 | CASSPQIYGEQYF
TRBJ2-1 | TRBV28 | CASSPLDRGEWTSGVHYEQFF
TRBJ1-2 | TRBV3-1/TRBV3-2 | CATSRLGDYGYTF
TRBJ2-5 | TRBV11-2 | CASSPMGPTQYF
TRBJ2-3 | TRBV5-6 | CASSFDRIDTQYF
TRBJ2-7 | TRBV10-1 | CASSDLGRYEQYF
TRBJ2-7 | TRBV4-1 | CASSQDGGLAYEQYF
TRBJ1-1 | TRBV4-2 | CASSQDHLAEAFF
TRBJ2-1 | TRBV7-8 | CASSPQEGGGAYNEQFF
TRBJ1-1 | TRBV6-5 | CASNPRGKNTEAFF
TRBJ1-4 | TRBV19 | CASSAQGALNEKLFF
TRBJ2-5 | TRBV7-9 | CASRRRSGSQETQYF
TRBJ2-5 | TRBV28 | CASSAGGPRAETQYF
TRBJ2-7 | TRBV19 | CASSPSGGPYEQYF
TRBJ2-1 | TRBV9 | CASSVGGQSYNEQFF
TRBJ1-3 | TRBV4-1 | CASSMGSSSGNTIYF
TRBJ1-4 | TRBV10-3 | CAITDRPGEKLFF
TRBJ2-7 | TRBV5-1 | CASSLGGGRATYEQYF
TRBJ1-5 | TRBV6-5 | CASSYSGQQNQPQHF
TRBJ2-4 | TRBV28 | CASRDSALRGKNIQYF
TRBJ1-3 | TRBV7-6 | CASSSRQGSGNTIYF
TRBJ2-5 | TRBV7-9 | CASSSELAGTKETQYF
TRBJ2-2 | TRBV28 | CASRGTAFTGELFF
TRBJ2-7 | TRBV7-8 | CASSLVALAGEQYF
TRBJ2-2 | TRBV5-1 | CASSLLAGGDTGELFF
TRBJ2-7 | TRBV5-6 | CASSLRRRGTYEQYF
TRBJ2-2 | TRBV10-3 | CAIGGAGDTGELFF
TRBJ1-2 | TRBV9 | CASSVSARDTISHGYTF
TRBJ1-3 | TRBV4-2 | CASSPGGAGNTIYF
TRBJ1-1 | TRBV2 | CASSADSTEAFF
TRBJ1-1 | TRBV11-1 | CASSLRYGGPNTEAFF
TRBJ2-1 | TRBV6-6 | CASSYPNGDEQFF
TRBJ1-5 | TRBV6-2/TRBV6-3 | CASSYLAGNQPQHF
TRBJ2-3 | TRBV27 | CATLRGGPGDTQYF
TRBJ2-5 | TRBV27 | CASGFRTGITQETQYF
TRBJ1-5 | TRBV28 | CASRQALGPQHF
TRBJ1-2 | TRBV5-4 | CASSLGQGLANYGYTF
TRBJ2-7 | TRBV5-6 | CASSSAVDISYEQYF
TRBJ2-7 | TRBV19 | CASSRLETYEQYF
TRBJ1-1 | TRBV27 | CASSSLGSGYTEAFF